The 11 T cell receptor beta chains reported below all come from one sample, sequenced in a study of cytomegalovirus exposure and HLA in healthy donors. In the PCR, 60 Vbeta and 13 Jbeta primers were used. Profiled with immunoSEQ multiplex PCR; TCRdb holds only in-frame clones, not every one. This sample has about 88,000 clones, with 55% to 85% found just once. The sample consisted of PBMCs. The source of these receptors is a woman aged 18-29 years in good health and CMV-seropositive.

The V gene is TRBV13, the J gene TRBJ2-1; D call uncertain. Trimming left V 2 bases short and J 4 bases short, with 6 bases between. The CDR3 spans 13 residues. Germline V gene data show CDR1 as PRHDT and CDR2 as FYEKMQ (reference sequence). CDR3 sequence: CASSLIGYNEQFF. The CDR3 nucleotides are TGTGCCAGCAGCTTAATCGGGTACAATGAGCAGTTCTTC.

This clone was counted between two and nine times. An end of the junction differs from the germline gene, which may be a read error. This rearrangement joins TRBV7-2 to TRBJ2-6; perhaps TRBD1 as D (5 bases). Germline CDR1 is SGHTA and CDR2 is FQGNSA. The CDR3 runs 15 residues. The CDR3 nucleotides are TGTGCCAGCAGCTTGAGATTCTCTGGGGCCAACGGCCTGACTTTC. It yields the protein CASSLRFSGANGLTF.

This chain links TRBV27 with TRBJ2-1; TRBD2 aligns across 8 bases. This CDR3 spans 16 amino acids. The germline V gene encodes CDR1 MNHEY and CDR2 SMNVEV (reference sequence). V lost 7 bases and J lost 3; bases outside the gene matches: 11. The CDR3 DNA reads as TGTGCCAGCAATCGTAACGGGGGGGCCATCTACAATGAGCAGTTCTTC. The encoded protein is CASNRNGGAIYNEQFF.

In this sample, this clone turned up once. The sample contains more than one DNA sequence encoding this CDR3. The genes are TRBV6-1 and TRBJ2-7, with 13 bases aligning to TRBD2. The germline V gene has CDR1 MNHNS and CDR2 SASEGT. The V gene end was trimmed by 7 bases and the J gene end by 7 bases; junction bases not matched to a gene: 7. The CDR3 length is 14 residues. Written as DNA, the CDR3 is TGTGCCAGCACCAGACTAGCGGGGGGAGGTGAGCAGTACTTC. As protein: CASTRLAGGGEQYF.

The rearrangement links TRBV28 to TRBJ2-7, with a possible D match to TRBD2 (6 bases). The germline V and J ends were trimmed by 2 bases and 3 bases, with 17 bases remaining between them. Per germline, CDR1 MDHEN and CDR2 SYDVKM. The CDR3 has 16 residues. CDR3 region: CASSLGGAGILYEQYF. The CDR3 coding sequence is TGTGCCAGCAGTTTAGGAGGGGCAGGGATTCTCTACGAGCAGTACTTC.

CDR3 residues: CASRGQRNTGELFF. DNA of the CDR3: TGTGCCAGCAGGGGACAGAGAAACACCGGGGAGCTGTTTTTT. The chain carries TRBV14 and TRBJ2-2, with 7 bases matching TRBD1. The CDR3 has 14 amino acids. Germline values: CDR1 SGHDN, CDR2 FVKESK. J lost 2 bases, V lost 6 bases, and 3 bases had no gene match.

The CDR3 sequence: CSVGFWGQYEQYF. For the CDR3, the DNA is TGCAGCGTGGGATTTTGGGGGCAGTACGAGCAGTACTTC. The genes are TRBV29-1 and TRBJ2-7; D possibly corresponds to TRBD1 (6 bases). V was trimmed by 6 bases and J by 4 bases, leaving 16 bases between them. This CDR3 comprises 13 residues. Germline CDR1 reads SQVTM; CDR2 reads ANQGSEA.

By share of the sample, this clone is medium-sized. The chain carries TRBV5-6 and TRBJ2-5; 9 bases line up with TRBD1. Germline loops: CDR1 SGHDT, CDR2 YYEEEE. The CDR3 runs to 18 residues. Losses at the gene ends were 5 bases for V and 1 base for J; bases not matched to a gene: 15. As DNA, the CDR3 is TGTGCCAGCAGTTCCGGGACAGGGATAATAATCGGCCAAGAGACCCAGTACTTC. Residues: CASSSGTGIIIGQETQYF.

The rearrangement uses TRBV7-9 and TRBJ1-1; weak D call: TRBD1 (6 bases). This CDR3 has 15 residues. Trimming shortened V by 4 bases and J by 1 base, and 13 bases separated the two germline ends. The V gene's germline CDR1 is SEHNR and CDR2 FQNEAQ (reference sequence). The CDR3 DNA follows: TGTGCCAGCAGCTCTGCTATGACAGGGAACACTGAAGCTTTCTTT. Protein: CASSSAMTGNTEAFF.

CDR3 protein: CASSLGTLNTEAFF. In nucleotides, the CDR3 is TGTGCCAGCAGCTTGGGGACATTGAACACTGAAGCTTTCTTT. The chain has TRBV7-6 and TRBJ1-1, with D maybe TRBD1 (6 bases). The CDR3 is 14 amino acids. The germline V gene has CDR1 SGHVS and CDR2 FNYEAQ. Trimming pared 3 bases from V and 0 bases from J, leaving 8 bases between.

The chain joins TRBV15 to TRBJ1-1; D unclear. Germline V lookup: CDR1 LNHNV, CDR2 YYDKDF (reference sequence). The CDR3 extends over 13 amino acids. V was trimmed by 0 bases and J by 7 bases, leaving 9 bases between them. In DNA form, the CDR3 reads TGTGCCACCAGCAGAGAGATGGGCCGTGAAGCTTTCTTT. Protein: CATSREMGREAFF.